The text below deals with one TCR beta chain. The CDR3 covers 15 residues. Germline-derived CDR1 and CDR2 are MNHNS and SASEGT. V dropped 10 bases and J dropped 3 bases, with 21 bases sitting between them. Assay used: immunoSEQ multiplex PCR; TCRdb lists only in-frame clones, some missing. The sample holds 2 million to 2.5 million clones, 85% to 95% seen once. This specimen comes from a study of shared clonotypes between healthy human individuals. The clonotype comes from a man younger than 35 in good health. Some clones in this sample may be carry-over from other donors' samples. The sequenced material came from naive CD4+ T cells from PBMCs. Sample subset: CD45RA+ positively selected. The rearrangement joins TRBV6-1 to TRBJ1-1; D is unresolved. The CDR3 sequence is CATSRGGRTYTEAFF. The CDR3 region has the DNA TGTGCCACCTCCCGTGGTGGTCGGACCTACACTGAAGCTTTCTTT.